The 8 T cell receptor beta chains below come from one sample, sequenced in a study of identical twins. TCRdb reanalysed the 5' RACE reads using MiXCR and keeps one entry per CDR3 protein. The table includes around 370,000 distinct CDR3 sequences, roughly 9% detected once. Sequenced input: naive T cells sorted from blood. The source of these receptors is a woman aged 45-59 years in good health.

The chain's CDR3 is CASSPVGGQGAYNEQFF. The CDR3 DNA follows: TGCGCCAGCAGCCCGGTGGGGGGGCAGGGAGCCTACAATGAGCAGTTCTTC. The chain links TRBV5-1 to TRBJ2-1; D is perhaps TRBD2 (7 bases). Germline loops: CDR1 SGHRS, CDR2 YFSETQ. This CDR3 is 17 amino acids long. Trimming took 4 bases from V and 2 from J, leaving 19 bases between them.

This clonotype has at least ten counts. The gene calls are TRBV27 and TRBJ2-1; either TRBD1 or TRBD2 may fit D (5 bases each). Germline V gene lookup returns CDR1 MNHEY and CDR2 SMNVEV (reference sequence). The V end lost 4 bases, the J end lost 5 bases, and 9 bases lay between the germline ends. CDR3 length: 13 amino acids. The CDR3 here is CASSWDANNEQFF. CDR3 DNA: TGTGCCAGCAGTTGGGACGCGAACAATGAGCAGTTCTTC.

This clonotype has just a few counts. The rearrangement uses TRBV7-9 and TRBJ2-7; D possibly uses TRBD1 or TRBD2 (6 bases each). Germline CDR1 and CDR2: SEHNR and FQNEAQ (reference sequence). Trimming removed 3 bases from V and 1 base from J, with 10 bases in between. The CDR3 totals 14 residues. CDR3 loop: CASSLRGVSYEQYV. In DNA form, the CDR3 reads TGTGCCAGCAGCTTGAGGGGGGTTTCCTACGAGCAGTACGTC.

This clonotype was counted between two and nine times. The J gene is TRBJ1-4, the V gene TRBV13; no reliable D call. Germline V gene lookup returns CDR1 PRHDT and CDR2 FYEKMQ (reference sequence). The CDR3 loop spans 12 amino acids. Trimming pared 1 base from V and 7 bases from J, leaving 4 bases between. Written as DNA, the CDR3 is TGTGCCAGCAGCTTAGACAGTGAAAAACTGTTTTTT. It specifies CASSLDSEKLFF.

There are a few counts of this clonotype. The J gene is TRBJ2-7, the V gene TRBV5-1; 10 bases match TRBD2. Germline V gives CDR1 SGHRS, CDR2 YFSETQ. V shed 3 bases and J 1 base; nucleotides not matched to a gene: 4. The CDR3 runs 15 residues. This CDR3 reads CASSWGLALSYEQYF. Written as DNA, the CDR3 is TGCGCCAGCAGCTGGGGACTAGCGTTATCCTACGAGCAGTACTTC.

This clonotype was counted between two and nine times. V and J are TRBV15 and TRBJ2-3, with D uncertain. V was clipped by 0 bases and J by 2 bases, with 12 bases between them. Germline V gives CDR1 LNHNV, CDR2 YYDKDF (reference sequence). This CDR3 contains 16 residues. CDR3 in amino acids: CATSRETPMYTDTQYF. As DNA, the CDR3 is TGTGCCACCAGCAGAGAAACCCCGATGTACACAGATACGCAGTATTTT.

This clonotype has more than one count but fewer than ten. The rearrangement uses TRBV5-1 and TRBJ2-5, with D perhaps matching TRBD1 (6 bases). CDR1 and CDR2 (germline): SGHRS, YFSETQ. CDR3 size: 14 residues. The V and J ends lost 6 bases and 1 base respectively, with 13 bases between them. In nucleotides, the CDR3 is TGCGCCAGCACCACCGGGACACTCCAAGAGACCCAGTACTTC. It specifies CASTTGTLQETQYF.

Here the CDR3 reads CASSLGHWGNTGELFF. The CDR3 nucleotides read TGCGCCAGCAGCTTAGGACATTGGGGGAACACCGGGGAGCTGTTTTTT. The chain combines TRBV5-1 with TRBJ2-2, with D maybe TRBD1 (5 bases). Germline V gene lookup returns CDR1 SGHRS and CDR2 YFSETQ. The CDR3 runs 16 residues. V dropped 2 bases and J dropped 1 base, with 12 bases sitting between them.